A single sample is the source of the 25 T cell receptor beta chains below, sequenced in a study of blood T cell repertoires in COVID-19. Some clones are missing from TCRdb's copy, which holds only in-frame ones; the method was immunoSEQ multiplex PCR. The sample consists of fewer than 80,000 clones, around 80% of them appearing once. The sample taken for sequencing was peripheral blood. The source is a man in his fifties with COVID-19, enrolled during active disease.

The chain uses TRBV19 and TRBJ1-3, with D possibly being TRBD1 (5 bases). This CDR3 comprises 16 residues. The V end lost 5 bases, the J end lost 4 bases, and 18 bases lay between the germline ends. The germline CDR1 and CDR2 sequences are LNHDA and SQIVND (reference sequence). CDR3 loop: CASSFTLPGLGNTIYF. The CDR3, as DNA: TGTGCCAGTAGTTTTACCTTACCAGGGCTCGGAAACACCATATATTTT.

V is TRBV7-9 and J is TRBJ2-2; D is possibly TRBD1 (6 bases). Germline CDR1 reads SEHNR; CDR2 reads FQNEAQ (reference sequence). V was clipped by 1 base and J by 7 bases, with 19 bases between them. The CDR3 is 17 amino acids. In nucleotides, the CDR3 is TGTGCCAGCAGCTTAGGGTTTGGGGGCCGTCGGGTCGGGGAGCTGTTTTTT. It codes for CASSLGFGGRRVGELFF. The whole variable domain, remainder taken from reference TRBV7-9 and TRBJ2-2, is DTGVSQNPRHKITKRGQNVTFRCDPISEHNRLYWYRQTLGQGPEFLTYFQNEAQLEKSRLLSDRFSAERPKGSFSTLEIQRTEQGDSAMYLCASSLGFGGRRVGELFFGEGSRLTVL.

The chain is built from TRBV10-3 and TRBJ1-2; D perhaps matches TRBD1 (6 bases). Trimming took off 1 base at V and 6 bases at J, with 9 bases between the two ends. The CDR3 loop spans 13 amino acids. The germline V gene has CDR1 ENHRY and CDR2 SYGVKD. The CDR3 sequence is CAISELQGNGYTF. The CDR3, as DNA: TGTGCCATCAGTGAGTTACAGGGAAATGGCTACACCTTC.

The chain uses TRBV11-2 and TRBJ2-1, with unresolved D. CDR3 length: 17 amino acids. Trimming left V 5 bases short and J 0 bases short, with 17 bases between. The germline V gene encodes CDR1 SGHAT and CDR2 FQNNGV. Here the CDR3 reads CASSHAPRTSSYNEQFF. The CDR3, as DNA: TGTGCCAGCAGCCACGCTCCCAGAACAAGCTCCTACAATGAGCAGTTCTTC.

The chain recombines TRBV7-3 with TRBJ2-5; no reliable D call. Germline V gives CDR1 SGHTA, CDR2 FQGTGA. Trimming removed 1 base at V and 5 bases at J, with 14 bases between. This CDR3 comprises 15 residues. CDR3 loop: CASSLNSRYAETQYF. CDR3 bases: TGTGCCAGCAGCTTAAATTCTCGGTATGCGGAGACCCAGTACTTC.

This rearrangement joins TRBV2 to TRBJ2-2; tentatively, D is TRBD1 (6 bases). Trimming left V 1 base short and J 11 bases short, with 17 bases between. From germline, CDR1 is SNHLY and CDR2 FYNNEI. The CDR3 is made up of 15 amino acids. The CDR3 DNA reads as TGTGCCAGCAGTGAAGTGGGACATACTCTACCCGAGCTGTTTTTT. Its translation: CASSEVGHTLPELFF.

The chain couples TRBV7-9 to TRBJ1-2; 8 bases map to TRBD1. The V and J ends lost 1 base and 8 bases, in that order; junction bases with no gene match: 12. CDR1 and CDR2 from the germline V gene are SEHNR and FQNEAQ (reference sequence). The CDR3 totals 16 residues. DNA of the CDR3: TGTGCCAGCAGCTTAGGGGTTTCAGGGGGCGCCCGCGGCTACACCTTC. Translation: CASSLGVSGGARGYTF. The full variable domain, in which reference TRBV7-9 and TRBJ1-2 provide the parts outside the CDR3, is DTGVSQNPRHKITKRGQNVTFRCDPISEHNRLYWYRQTLGQGPEFLTYFQNEAQLEKSRLLSDRFSAERPKGSFSTLEIQRTEQGDSAMYLCASSLGVSGGARGYTFGSGTRLTVV.

The genes are TRBV30 and TRBJ2-3; TRBD2 agrees at 8 bases. This CDR3 is built from 16 residues. Germline values: CDR1 GTSNPN, CDR2 SVGIG (reference sequence). J lost 5 bases, V lost 2 bases, and 12 bases had no gene match. CDR3 nucleotides: TGTGCCTGGAGTTCCCCCGCGGGGGGCACTGGAGATACGCAGTATTTT. This codes for CAWSSPAGGTGDTQYF.

The chain couples TRBV6-2 or TRBV6-3 to TRBJ1-1; D remains unclear. Germline-derived CDR1 and CDR2 are MNHEY and SVGEGT. The CDR3 is 12 amino acids. V lost 4 bases to trimming and J lost 2 bases, with 5 bases between them. The CDR3 region has the DNA TGTGCCAGCAGTTCGGGAAACACTGAAGCTTTCTTT. Translating gives CASSSGNTEAFF.

This chain connects TRBV7-9 to TRBJ2-5, with a weak D call TRBD2 (5 bases). This CDR3 is built from 15 residues. CDR1 is SEHNR and CDR2 is FQNEAQ in the germline V gene (reference sequence). The V gene lost 5 bases and the J gene lost 2 bases, with 15 bases spanning the gap. For the CDR3, the DNA is TGTGCCAGCAGCATTCTAGGGAGCCTACAAGAGACCCAGTACTTC. It encodes CASSILGSLQETQYF.

This clone was counted between two and nine times. The genes are TRBV5-5 and TRBJ2-7; weak D call: TRBD1 (5 bases). Trimming pared 3 bases from V and 9 bases from J, leaving 13 bases between. This CDR3 is built from 12 residues. The V gene's germline CDR1 is SGHKS and CDR2 YYEKEE (reference sequence). The CDR3 DNA reads TGTGCCAGCAGCTCCCCCCCGCAGGGGCAGTACTTC. Amino acids: CASSSPPQGQYF.

This chain links TRBV2 with TRBJ1-5, with D perhaps matching TRBD1 (6 bases). Germline V gene lookup returns CDR1 SNHLY and CDR2 FYNNEI. V dropped 6 bases and J dropped 5 bases, with 14 bases sitting between them. This CDR3 is 14 amino acids long. In DNA form, the CDR3 reads TGTGCCAGCAGCGCCACAGGGACGCATCAGCCCCAGCATTTT. Translating it yields CASSATGTHQPQHF.

This CDR3 reads CASSYPQTSGGETQYF. DNA for the CDR3: TGTGCCAGCAGTTACCCTCAGACTAGCGGGGGCGAGACCCAGTACTTC. The chain is built from TRBV6-5 and TRBJ2-5; 12 bases map to TRBD2. J lost 5 bases, V lost 2 bases, and 6 bases had no gene match. This CDR3 region has 16 residues. In germline, CDR1 is MNHEY, CDR2 SVGAGI.

The chain joins TRBV18 to TRBJ1-1, with D uncertain. Trimming left V 3 bases short and J 5 bases short, with 16 bases between. Per germline, CDR1 KGHSH and CDR2 LQKENI. The CDR3 contains 15 residues. CDR3 DNA sequence: TGTGCCAGCTCACCGTTTGGGCCCTCGGGGACTGAAGCTTTCTTT. Encoded protein: CASSPFGPSGTEAFF.

The chain couples TRBV6-5 to TRBJ1-4; 9 nucleotides line up with TRBD1. The germline CDR1 and CDR2 sequences are MNHEY and SVGAGI. The CDR3 length is 14 residues. V dropped 10 bases and J dropped 8; count of bases not matched to a gene: 11. For the CDR3, the DNA is TGTGCCACAGGAACAGGGGGCGTAGAGGAAAAACTGTTTTTT. It encodes CATGTGGVEEKLFF.

In its sample, this clone was seen a few times. This chain connects TRBV2 to TRBJ2-5; 8 bases align to TRBD1. Germline assignment: CDR1 SNHLY and CDR2 FYNNEI. CDR3 length equals 13 residues. V gave up 6 bases and J gave up 4 bases; unmatched junction bases: 4. The CDR3 is CASRRDRLETQYF. As DNA, the CDR3 is TGTGCCAGCAGGAGGGACAGGCTAGAGACCCAGTACTTC. Full variable domain (missing parts from reference TRBV2 and TRBJ2-5): EPEVTQTPSHQVTQMGQEVILRCVPISNHLYFYWYRQILGQKVEFLVSFYNNEISEKSEIFDDQFSVERPDGSNFTLKIRSTKLEDSAMYFCASRRDRLETQYFGPGTRLLVL.

V usage is TRBV7-9 and J usage is TRBJ2-1, with no clear D. Germline CDR1 and CDR2: SEHNR and FQNEAQ (reference sequence). The CDR3 is made up of 13 amino acids. Deletions cut 0 bases from V and 8 bases from J, with 8 bases between. The CDR3 nucleotides are TGTGCCAGCAGCTTAGCCCGTCGCGATGAGCAGTTCTTC. Amino acid sequence: CASSLARRDEQFF.

The rearrangement links TRBV19 to TRBJ2-1; 8 positions match TRBD1. Germline V CDR1 and CDR2: LNHDA, SQIVND (reference sequence). The CDR3 sequence is 16 residues long. Unmatched junction bases numbered 6, after V lost 5 bases and J lost 0 bases. CDR3 bases: TGTGCCAGTAGTCGGTCTGACAGGGGCTCCTACAATGAGCAGTTCTTC. Amino acids: CASSRSDRGSYNEQFF.

The rearrangement uses TRBV4-1 and TRBJ2-1, with TRBD2 matching 10 bases. Trimming took 2 bases from V and 0 from J; bases not matched to a gene: 4. The CDR3 is made up of 17 amino acids. The V gene's germline CDR1 is MGHRA and CDR2 YSYEKL. The CDR3 sequence: CASSQLAGASSYNEQFF. The CDR3 nucleotides read TGCGCCAGCAGCCAACTAGCGGGGGCGAGCTCCTACAATGAGCAGTTCTTC.

The J gene is TRBJ1-2, the V gene TRBV7-9; TRBD1 matches 9 bases. CDR3 length: 13 amino acids. The ends lost 5 bases at V and 2 bases at J; junction bases unmatched: 0. Germline V CDR1 and CDR2: SEHNR, FQNEAQ (reference sequence). CDR3 coding DNA: TGTGCCAGCAGCGACAGGGGGAACTATGGCTACACCTTC. Translated: CASSDRGNYGYTF.

This chain joins TRBV11-2 and TRBJ2-1, with 9 positions matching TRBD1. This CDR3 has 14 residues. Losses at the gene ends were 6 bases for V and 7 bases for J; bases not matched to a gene: 7. Germline values: CDR1 SGHAT, CDR2 FQNNGV. CDR3 residues: CASSVDRGLNEQFF. The DNA of the CDR3 is TGTGCCAGCAGTGTCGACAGGGGGTTAAATGAGCAGTTCTTC.

This chain uses TRBV5-6 with TRBJ2-7, with a possible D match to TRBD2 (6 bases). The CDR3 is 15 residues long. Trimming took off 4 bases at V and 0 bases at J, with 14 bases between the two ends. CDR1 is SGHDT and CDR2 is YYEEEE in the germline V gene. CDR3: CASSIEGGFSYEQYF. Written as DNA, the CDR3 is TGTGCCAGCAGCATCGAGGGAGGATTCTCCTACGAGCAGTACTTC.

The J gene is TRBJ1-6, the V gene TRBV5-1; D ambiguous. The CDR3 has 14 residues. Trimming took 1 base from V and 8 from J, leaving 10 bases between them. From germline, CDR1 is SGHRS and CDR2 YFSETQ. The CDR3 here is CASSLNQFHSPLHF. The DNA of the CDR3 is TGCGCCAGCAGCTTGAACCAGTTCCATTCACCCCTCCACTTT.

This chain joins TRBV5-6 and TRBJ2-5; D perhaps matches TRBD2 (5 bases). Trimming cost V 1 base and J 7 bases, with 11 bases left between them. This CDR3 is built from 13 residues. The germline CDR1 and CDR2 sequences are SGHDT and YYEEEE. The CDR3 region has the DNA TGTGCCAGCAGCTTGCCGGGGTGGTCGACCCAGTACTTC. Encoded protein: CASSLPGWSTQYF.

This chain's CDR3 is CASSPPGDEQYF. The CDR3 DNA sequence: TGTGCCAGCAGCCCGCCAGGGGACGAGCAGTACTTC. The chain joins TRBV14 to TRBJ2-7, with D maybe TRBD1 (6 bases). The CDR3 sequence is 12 residues long. V lost 4 bases and J 5 bases, leaving 9 bases between the germline ends. CDR1 is SGHDN and CDR2 is FVKESK in the germline V gene.